This T cell receptor beta chain was found in a study of T-cell memory formation after mild COVID-19. Whole-study findings and limits: Specificity for SARS-CoV-2 was not confirmed among the second-wave clones peaking on day 37. Memory from before infection featured some responding clones, which suggests cross-reactive memory joined. The study found balanced CD4/CD8 in clones contracting day 15 to 85 and a CD4+ lean in later expanders.

Trimming pared 7 bases from V and 1 base from J, leaving 5 bases between. The CDR3 sequence is 12 residues long. Germline V CDR1 and CDR2: SGHRS, YFSETQ. As regards this clonotype: Its cognate antigen is unknown.

The TCR alpha and TCR beta cDNA libraries, bearing sample barcodes and UMIs, were generated by 5'RACE using constant-segment primers. Via MiXCR, TCRdb re-called the 5' RACE reads, giving one row per CDR3 protein. This sample carries about 310,000 distinct CDR3 sequences, roughly a fifth of them seen once, and the ten largest clones take about 21%. The J gene is TRBJ2-2, the V gene TRBV5-1; D gene unclear. Material: PBMCs or a T cell subset sorted from them (not recorded which). The clonotype was recovered from a man aged 18 to 30 who had mild COVID-19 (a few samples of this study predate the infection). Cell type and time point are not known. The CDR3 loop is CASVGNTGELFF. The CDR3, as DNA: TGCGCCAGCGTGGGGAACACCGGGGAGCTGTTTTTT.